The 5 T cell receptor beta chains in this list originate from one sample, sequenced in a study of post-analysis software for immune sequencing data. Findings and caveats of the study: TRBV5-6, TRBV5-1 and TRBV20-1 were among roughly 5 TRBV segments more frequent in patients than controls.

Unique-molecular-identifier-tagged TCR beta cDNA libraries were used. TCRdb itself ran the PCR reads through MiXCR, one entry per CDR3 protein. The table shows roughly 870,000 distinct CDR3 sequences, with approximately 50% occurring only once. For these receptors, no antigen is known. Sequencing used blood. These receptors were obtained from a girl aged 5-17 years with multiple sclerosis.

There are a few counts of this clonotype. This rearrangement joins TRBV4-1 to TRBJ2-5; D call uncertain. There are 14 residues in the CDR3. Trimming removed 4 bases from V and 2 bases from J, with 11 bases in between. Germline V gives CDR1 MGHRA, CDR2 YSYEKL. CDR3 DNA: TGCGCCAGCAGCCCACAATGGGGACAAGAGACCCAGTACTTC. Translation gives CASSPQWGQETQYF.

This clonotype showed up just a few times. The chain recombines TRBV12-5 with TRBJ2-5, with 11 bases fitting TRBD2. The CDR3 contains 15 residues. V lost 7 bases to trimming and J lost 2 bases; unmatched junction nucleotides: 6. The germline V gene has CDR1 LGHNT and CDR2 FRNRAP. CDR3: CASVNRLAGQETQYF. CDR3 in DNA: TGTGCTAGTGTAAACCGACTAGCGGGGCAAGAGACCCAGTACTTC. The variable domain in full, with the rest retrieved from reference TRBV12-5 and TRBJ2-5, is DARVTQTPRHKVTEMGQEVTMRCQPILGHNTVFWYRQTMMQGLELLAYFRNRAPLDDSGMPKDRFSAEMPDATLATLKIQPSEPRDSAVYFCASVNRLAGQETQYFGPGTRLLVL.

A few counts support this clonotype. The chain uses TRBV27 and TRBJ2-4; TRBD1 agrees at 8 bases. The DNA end lines up better with TRBJ2-7; the J call may be wrong. The CDR3 extends over 16 amino acids. Germline CDR1 is MNHEY and CDR2 is SMNVEV (reference sequence). CDR3 nucleotide sequence: TGTGCCAGCAGTTTTTGGTCGGCAGGGGGCTCTTCCGAGCAGTACTTC. Translation: CASSFWSAGGSSEQYF.

The chain couples TRBV3-1 to TRBJ2-6; perhaps TRBD1 as D (6 bases). CDR1 LGHDT and CDR2 YNNKEL come from the germline V gene (reference sequence). There are 17 residues in the CDR3. Trimming took 4 bases from V and 1 from J, leaving 14 bases between them. CDR3 sequence reads: CASSRLQGSSGANVLTF. CDR3 in DNA: TGTGCCAGCAGCCGCCTTCAGGGGTCATCTGGGGCCAACGTCCTGACTTTC.

This clonotype was detected once. The chain links TRBV3-1 to TRBJ2-3; 9 bases match TRBD1. Germline V gene sequence: CDR1 LGHDT, CDR2 YNNKEL (reference sequence). CDR3 length: 18 amino acids. With 0 bases clipped from V and 8 bases from J, the junction kept 15 bases outside the gene matches. The CDR3 DNA reads TGTGCCAGCAGCCAAGAATCCGGGACAGGGTTTAGAGGCGGTACGCAGTATTTT. Residues: CASSQESGTGFRGGTQYF.